A single sample is the source of the 21 T cell receptor beta chains below, sequenced in a study of OX40 agonist ivuxolimab in advanced cancers. Assay used: immunoSEQ multiplex PCR; TCRdb lists only in-frame clones, some missing. The profile shows some 77,000 clones, over 75% of them singletons. The material sequenced was CD4+ or CD8+ T cells sorted from blood, taken in a trial of the OX40 agonist ivuxolimab. These receptors all come from an adult with an advanced solid tumor such as melanoma, head and neck, liver or kidney cancer.

In nucleotides, the CDR3 is TGTGCCAGCAGTTTATCTGTAGGCAGGGCCGTAATTTATGAGCAGTTCTTC. Amino acid sequence: CASSLSVGRAVIYEQFF. The rearrangement links TRBV27 to TRBJ2-1, with D possibly matching TRBD1 (5 bases). This CDR3 is 17 amino acids long. Germline loops: CDR1 MNHEY, CDR2 SMNVEV (reference sequence). V lost 0 bases and J lost 8, with 20 bases in between.

The chain combines TRBV18 with TRBJ2-1; 9 nucleotides match TRBD1. Germline CDR1 and CDR2: KGHSH and LQKENI. V trimming: 0 bases; J trimming: 7 bases; junction bases outside the gene matches: 7. The CDR3 totals 16 residues. CDR3 amino acids: CASSPPGQGIWNEQFF. CDR3 DNA: TGTGCCAGCTCACCACCGGGACAGGGCATTTGGAATGAGCAGTTCTTC.

The rearrangement joins TRBV19 to TRBJ1-6, with 9 bases lining up with TRBD1. Per the germline V gene, CDR1 is LNHDA and CDR2 is SQIVND (reference sequence). This CDR3 region has 14 residues. J lost 7 bases, V lost 5 bases, and 3 bases had no gene match. CDR3 sequence (DNA): TGTGCCAGTAGTGAGGACAGGGGAAATTCACCCCTCCACTTT. It specifies CASSEDRGNSPLHF. Filled out from reference TRBV19 and TRBJ1-6, the complete variable domain reads DGGITQSPKYLFRKEGQNVTLSCEQNLNHDAMYWYRQDPGQGLRLIYYSQIVNDFQKGDIAEGYSVSREKKESFPLTVTSAQKNPTAFYLCASSEDRGNSPLHFGNGTRLTVT.

This chain links TRBV19 with TRBJ1-1, with 7 bases lining up with TRBD1. V was pared by 7 bases and J by 1 base, with 9 bases of the junction left unmatched. The CDR3 loop spans 15 amino acids. Germline CDR1 and CDR2: LNHDA and SQIVND (reference sequence). This CDR3 is CASIPRDSWNTEAFF. The CDR3 DNA reads as TGTGCCAGTATCCCAAGGGACAGTTGGAACACTGAAGCTTTCTTT.

The rearrangement joins TRBV7-3 to TRBJ2-7, with D tentatively TRBD2 (5 bases). The CDR3 has 14 residues. In germline, CDR1 is SGHTA, CDR2 FQGTGA. V was clipped by 1 base and J by 2 bases, with 9 bases between them. This CDR3 reads CASSLSGRTYEQYF. In nucleotides, the CDR3 is TGTGCCAGCAGCTTAAGCGGGCGAACCTACGAGCAGTACTTC.

The V gene is TRBV2, the J gene TRBJ2-2; D remains ambiguous. Germline V gives CDR1 SNHLY, CDR2 FYNNEI. V lost 5 bases and J 3 bases, leaving 7 bases between the germline ends. The CDR3 covers 13 residues. The CDR3 nucleotides are TGTGCCAGCAGTCCAGAATACACCGGGGAGCTGTTTTTT. Protein sequence: CASSPEYTGELFF.

The chain employs TRBV7-7 and TRBJ2-1, with D perhaps TRBD2 (6 bases). The CDR3 extends over 16 amino acids. Trimming cost V 3 bases and J 0 bases, with 12 bases left between them. Germline values: CDR1 SSHAT, CDR2 FNYEAQ (reference sequence). This CDR3 is CASSLRGVSSYNEQFF. CDR3 in DNA: TGTGCCAGCAGCTTGCGCGGGGTTAGCTCCTACAATGAGCAGTTCTTC.

This rearrangement joins TRBV1 to TRBJ1-2; TRBD1, the table's D call, lacks a check against the DNA. TRBV1 is reported as a pseudogene. CDR3 length equals 13 residues. The CDR3 DNA is TGCACCAGCAGCCTACGGACAGGGGAAGGCTACACCTTC. As protein: CTSSLRTGEGYTF.

This chain uses TRBV21-1 with TRBJ2-1; TRBD2 was called by the table and not checked on the DNA. TRBV21-1 corresponds to a pseudogene. This CDR3 has 12 residues. The CDR3: CASSTVSSEQFF. The CDR3 DNA is TGTGCCAGCAGCACGGTTTCTAGTGAGCAGTTCTTC.

V gene TRBV5-5 combines with J gene TRBJ1-2, with D hard to call. The CDR3 is made up of 17 amino acids. CDR1 SGHKS and CDR2 YYEKEE come from the germline V gene (reference sequence). V was clipped by 3 bases and J by 1 base, with 19 bases between them. The CDR3 DNA follows: TGTGCCAGCAGCTCTGGACGAAAAGAGCTAGATAACTATGGCTACACCTTC. This gives the protein CASSSGRKELDNYGYTF. The whole variable domain, filled in from reference TRBV5-5 and TRBJ1-2, reads DAGVTQSPTHLIKTRGQQVTLRCSPISGHKSVSWYQQVLGQGPQFIFQYYEKEERGRGNFPDRFSARQFPNYSSELNVNALLLGDSALYLCASSSGRKELDNYGYTFGSGTRLTVV.

The chain couples TRBV19 to TRBJ1-5, with D unresolved. The CDR3 spans 14 residues. V dropped 5 bases and J dropped 5 bases, with 13 bases sitting between them. The germline gives CDR1 LNHDA, CDR2 SQIVND (reference sequence). The CDR3 DNA reads as TGTGCCAGTAGTTCGGAAAGGGCTCATCAGCCCCAGCATTTT. Translated: CASSSERAHQPQHF. The full variable domain, with the rest looked up from reference TRBV19 and TRBJ1-5, is DGGITQSPKYLFRKEGQNVTLSCEQNLNHDAMYWYRQDPGQGLRLIYYSQIVNDFQKGDIAEGYSVSREKKESFPLTVTSAQKNPTAFYLCASSSERAHQPQHFGDGTRLSIL.

The chain is built from TRBV4-2 and TRBJ2-7; D ambiguous. The germline V and J ends were trimmed by 0 bases and 2 bases, with 8 bases remaining between them. In germline, CDR1 is LGHNA, CDR2 YNFKEQ. There are 14 residues in the CDR3. Here the CDR3 DNA reads TGTGCCAGCAGCCAAGATGGCCATCCCTACGAGCAGTACTTC. Its protein product is CASSQDGHPYEQYF.

The genes are TRBV7-3 and TRBJ2-3; D ambiguous. V gave up 5 bases and J gave up 5 bases, with 11 bases separating them. This CDR3 spans 13 amino acids. Germline V gene data show CDR1 as SGHTA and CDR2 as FQGTGA. The CDR3 here is CASSLDLIDTQYF. As DNA, the CDR3 is TGTGCCAGCAGCCTCGACTTGATAGATACGCAGTATTTT.

This clone came up a few times. J is TRBJ1-2 and V is TRBV11-2; D ambiguous. Per the germline V gene, CDR1 is SGHAT and CDR2 is FQNNGV. Trimming left V 1 base short and J 4 bases short, with 7 bases between. This CDR3 comprises 13 residues. The DNA of the CDR3 is TGTGCCAGCAGCTTAGGGAAGGGCTATGGCTACACCTTC. Amino acid sequence: CASSLGKGYGYTF.

The chain couples TRBV7-9 to TRBJ1-2; D is possibly TRBD1 (6 bases). CDR3 length equals 12 residues. The germline CDR1 and CDR2 sequences are SEHNR and FQNEAQ (reference sequence). V gave up 5 bases and J gave up 7 bases, with 11 bases separating them. CDR3 residues: CASSRTASGYTF. The CDR3, as DNA: TGTGCCAGCAGCCGGACAGCGTCTGGCTACACCTTC.

In this sample, this clone turned up once. The rearrangement joins TRBV19 to TRBJ2-7; 9 bases match TRBD1. In germline, CDR1 is LNHDA, CDR2 SQIVND (reference sequence). The CDR3 loop spans 15 amino acids. Trimming cost V 7 bases and J 4 bases; bases outside gene matches: 11. CDR3 region: CASKGAGTGLYEQYF. Written as DNA, the CDR3 is TGTGCCAGTAAAGGGGCCGGGACAGGGCTTTACGAGCAGTACTTC.

The chain links TRBV27 to TRBJ2-2, with 10 nucleotides matching TRBD2. This CDR3 comprises 14 residues. The V segment lost 8 bases and the J segment 6 bases; nucleotides outside the gene matches: 6. Germline V CDR1 and CDR2: MNHEY, SMNVEV (reference sequence). In DNA form, the CDR3 reads TGTGCCAGCCAGGGGAGCGGGAGGGCCGGGGAGCTGTTTTTT. As protein: CASQGSGRAGELFF.

This clone was seen a handful of times. The chain links TRBV19 to TRBJ1-5; tentatively, D is TRBD1 (5 bases). Trimming left V 2 bases short and J 3 bases short, with 8 bases between. Germline V CDR1 and CDR2: LNHDA, SQIVND (reference sequence). The length of the CDR3 is 14 residues. CDR3 sequence (DNA): TGTGCCAGTAGTATACAAGGGGCCAATCAGCCCCAGCATTTT. Protein sequence: CASSIQGANQPQHF.

The rearrangement joins TRBV4-3 to TRBJ1-1; D possibly corresponds to TRBD1 (5 bases). CDR3 size: 15 residues. The germline gives CDR1 LGHNA, CDR2 YSLEER. Trimming removed 5 bases from V and 4 bases from J, with 17 bases in between. CDR3 residues: CASSTQDGGPTEAFF. In DNA, the CDR3 is TGCGCCAGCAGCACCCAGGACGGGGGTCCCACTGAAGCTTTCTTT.

The chain joins TRBV9 to TRBJ1-3; no definite D call. Looked up from germline, CDR1 is SGDLS and CDR2 is YYNGEE. The CDR3 length is 14 residues. V was pared by 2 bases and J by 0 bases, with 6 bases between. CDR3 in DNA: TGTGCCAGCAGCGTCGGCCTCTCTGGAAACACCATATATTTT. It yields the protein CASSVGLSGNTIYF.

The chain has TRBV6-1 and TRBJ1-5; D gene unclear. Germline CDR1 is MNHNS and CDR2 is SASEGT. V was clipped by 5 bases and J by 6 bases, with 8 bases between them. The CDR3 is made up of 12 amino acids. The CDR3 DNA reads as TGTGCCAGCAGTCGTTACGGTCAGCCCCAGCATTTT. Protein sequence: CASSRYGQPQHF.